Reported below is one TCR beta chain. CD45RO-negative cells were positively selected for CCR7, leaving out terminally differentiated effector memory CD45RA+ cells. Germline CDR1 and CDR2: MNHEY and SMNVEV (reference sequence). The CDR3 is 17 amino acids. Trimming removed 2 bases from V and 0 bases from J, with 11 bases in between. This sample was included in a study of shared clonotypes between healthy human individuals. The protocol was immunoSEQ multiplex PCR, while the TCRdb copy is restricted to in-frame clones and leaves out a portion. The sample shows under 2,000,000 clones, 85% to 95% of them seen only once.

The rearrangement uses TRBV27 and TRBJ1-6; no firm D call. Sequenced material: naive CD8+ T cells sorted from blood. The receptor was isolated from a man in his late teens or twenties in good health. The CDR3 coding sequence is TGTGCCAGCAGTTTAACCAGGCCGAGCTCCTATAATTCACCCCTCCACTTT. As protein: CASSLTRPSSYNSPLHF.